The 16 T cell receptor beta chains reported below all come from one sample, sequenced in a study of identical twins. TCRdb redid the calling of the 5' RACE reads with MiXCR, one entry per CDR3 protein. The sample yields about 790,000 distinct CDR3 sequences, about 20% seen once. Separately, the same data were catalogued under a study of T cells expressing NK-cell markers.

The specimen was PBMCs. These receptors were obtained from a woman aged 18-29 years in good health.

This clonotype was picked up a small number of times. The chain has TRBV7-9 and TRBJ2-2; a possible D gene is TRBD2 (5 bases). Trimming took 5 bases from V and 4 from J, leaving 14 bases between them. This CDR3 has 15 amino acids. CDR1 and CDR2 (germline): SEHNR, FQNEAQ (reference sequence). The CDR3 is CASSPHLAGTGELFF. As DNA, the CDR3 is TGTGCCAGCAGCCCCCATCTAGCAGGCACCGGGGAGCTGTTTTTT. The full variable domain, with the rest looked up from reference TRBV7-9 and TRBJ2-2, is DTGVSQNPRHKITKRGQNVTFRCDPISEHNRLYWYRQTLGQGPEFLTYFQNEAQLEKSRLLSDRFSAERPKGSFSTLEIQRTEQGDSAMYLCASSPHLAGTGELFFGEGSRLTVL.

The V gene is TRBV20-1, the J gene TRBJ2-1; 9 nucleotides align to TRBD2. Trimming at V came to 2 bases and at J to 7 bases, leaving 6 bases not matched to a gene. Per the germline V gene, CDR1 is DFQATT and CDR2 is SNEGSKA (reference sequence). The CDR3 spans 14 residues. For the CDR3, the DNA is TGCAGTGCTAGAAGGCGGGAGGGCCAGAATGAGCAGTTCTTC. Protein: CSARRREGQNEQFF.

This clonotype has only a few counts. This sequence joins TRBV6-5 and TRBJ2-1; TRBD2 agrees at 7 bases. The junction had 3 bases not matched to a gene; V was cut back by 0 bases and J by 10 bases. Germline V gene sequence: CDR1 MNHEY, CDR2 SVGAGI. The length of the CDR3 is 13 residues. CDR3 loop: CASSYSASGEQFF. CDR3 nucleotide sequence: TGTGCCAGCAGTTACTCAGCTAGCGGAGAGCAGTTCTTC.

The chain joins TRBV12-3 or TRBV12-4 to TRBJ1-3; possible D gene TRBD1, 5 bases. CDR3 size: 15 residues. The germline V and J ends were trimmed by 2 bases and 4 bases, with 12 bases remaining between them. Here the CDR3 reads CASSLTGGTGNTIYF. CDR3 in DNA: TGTGCCAGCAGTTTAACCGGGGGGACGGGAAACACCATATATTTT.

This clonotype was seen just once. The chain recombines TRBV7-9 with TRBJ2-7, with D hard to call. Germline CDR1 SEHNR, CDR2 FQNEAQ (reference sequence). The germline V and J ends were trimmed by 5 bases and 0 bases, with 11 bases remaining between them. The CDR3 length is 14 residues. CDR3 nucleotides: TGTGCCAGCAGCCACCCACAGAGCTCCTACGAGCAGTACTTC. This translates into CASSHPQSSYEQYF.

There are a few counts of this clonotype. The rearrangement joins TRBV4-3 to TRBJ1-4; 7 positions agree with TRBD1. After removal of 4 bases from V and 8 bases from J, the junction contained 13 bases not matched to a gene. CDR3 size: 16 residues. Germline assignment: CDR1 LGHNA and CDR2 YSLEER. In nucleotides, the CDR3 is TGCGCCAGCAGCCCCAAGGGGGCGGGGCACGAAGAAAAACTGTTTTTT. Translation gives CASSPKGAGHEEKLFF.

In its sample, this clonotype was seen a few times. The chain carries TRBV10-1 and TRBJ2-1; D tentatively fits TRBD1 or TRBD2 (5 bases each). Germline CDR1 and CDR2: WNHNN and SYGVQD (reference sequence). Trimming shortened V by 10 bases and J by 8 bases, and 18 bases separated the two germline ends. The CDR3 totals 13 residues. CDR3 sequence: CANPQVRGDEQFF. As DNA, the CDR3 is TGCGCCAATCCACAGGTCCGGGGCGATGAGCAGTTCTTC.

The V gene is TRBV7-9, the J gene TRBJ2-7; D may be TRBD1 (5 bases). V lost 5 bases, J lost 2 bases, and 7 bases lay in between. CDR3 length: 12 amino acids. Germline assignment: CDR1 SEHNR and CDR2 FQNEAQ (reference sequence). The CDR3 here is CASSTQAYEQYF. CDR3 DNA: TGTGCCAGCAGCACACAGGCCTACGAGCAGTACTTC.

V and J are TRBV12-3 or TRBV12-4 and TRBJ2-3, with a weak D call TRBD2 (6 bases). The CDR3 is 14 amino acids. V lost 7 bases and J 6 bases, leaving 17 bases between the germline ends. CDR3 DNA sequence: TGTGCCAGCAAGTGGGGGGAACTTGTGGATACGCAGTATTTT. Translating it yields CASKWGELVDTQYF.

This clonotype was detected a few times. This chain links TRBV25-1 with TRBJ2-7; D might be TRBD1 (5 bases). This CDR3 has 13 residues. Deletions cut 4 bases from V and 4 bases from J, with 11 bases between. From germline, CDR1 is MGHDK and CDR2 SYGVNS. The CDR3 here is CASSGRVRYEQYF. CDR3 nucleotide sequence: TGTGCCAGCAGTGGCAGGGTTCGGTACGAGCAGTACTTC.

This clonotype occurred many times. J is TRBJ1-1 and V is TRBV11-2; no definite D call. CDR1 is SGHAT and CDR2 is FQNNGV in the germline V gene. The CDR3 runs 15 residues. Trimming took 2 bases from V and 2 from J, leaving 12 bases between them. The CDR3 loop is CASSLNPGTNTEAFF. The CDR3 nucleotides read TGTGCCAGCAGCTTAAACCCAGGTACTAACACTGAAGCTTTCTTT.

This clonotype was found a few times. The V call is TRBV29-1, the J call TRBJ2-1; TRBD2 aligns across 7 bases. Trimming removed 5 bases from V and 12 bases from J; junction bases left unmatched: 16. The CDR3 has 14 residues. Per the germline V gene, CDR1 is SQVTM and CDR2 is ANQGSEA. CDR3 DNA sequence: TGCAGCGTTTCTATCCCGGGGGGAAGAACCGGGCAGTTCTTC. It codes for CSVSIPGGRTGQFF.

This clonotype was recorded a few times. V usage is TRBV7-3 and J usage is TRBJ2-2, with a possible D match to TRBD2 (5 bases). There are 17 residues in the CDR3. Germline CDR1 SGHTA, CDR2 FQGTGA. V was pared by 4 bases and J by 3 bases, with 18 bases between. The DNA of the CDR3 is TGTGCCAGCAGCTCTCGGTCTAGGGTGGGAGACACCGGGGAGCTGTTTTTT. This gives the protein CASSSRSRVGDTGELFF.

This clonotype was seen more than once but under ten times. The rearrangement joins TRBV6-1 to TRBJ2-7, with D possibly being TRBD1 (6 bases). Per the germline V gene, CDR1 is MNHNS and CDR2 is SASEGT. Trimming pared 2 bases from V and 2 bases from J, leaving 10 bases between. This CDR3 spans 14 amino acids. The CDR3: CASSERQATYEQYF. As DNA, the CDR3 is TGTGCCAGCAGTGAAAGACAGGCCACCTACGAGCAGTACTTC.

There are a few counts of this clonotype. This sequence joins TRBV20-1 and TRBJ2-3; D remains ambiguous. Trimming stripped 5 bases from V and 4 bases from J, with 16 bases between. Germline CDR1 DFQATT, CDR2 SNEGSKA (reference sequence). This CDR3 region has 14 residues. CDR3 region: CSAASIVWADTQYF. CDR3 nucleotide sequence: TGCAGTGCTGCATCGATCGTTTGGGCAGATACGCAGTATTTT.

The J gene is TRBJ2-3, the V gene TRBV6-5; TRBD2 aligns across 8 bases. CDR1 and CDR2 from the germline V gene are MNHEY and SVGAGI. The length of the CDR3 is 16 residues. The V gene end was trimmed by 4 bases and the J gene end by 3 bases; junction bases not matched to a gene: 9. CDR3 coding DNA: TGTGCCAGCAGTTCTGTAGCGGGGCGCTATACAGATACGCAGTATTTT. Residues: CASSSVAGRYTDTQYF.